Listed below are T cell receptor beta chains from one sample, sequenced in a study of Graves' ophthalmopathy and Graves' hyperthyroidism. Via MiXCR, TCRdb re-called the multiplex PCR reads, giving one row per CDR3 protein. The sample records some 360,000 distinct CDR3 sequences, about 15% being singletons. The sample taken for sequencing was peripheral blood. The receptors originated from an adult woman with stable Graves' hyperthyroidism. Each CDR3 is given with its conserved first and last residue. A D gene is named only where the DNA matches it firmly. Not all rows give a size; the values are once, few, many and, for expanded clones, a class.

j_call d_call v_call clone_size cdr3_aa cdr3_nt
TRBJ2-7 TRBD1 TRBV2 NA CASSDRGPTYEQYF TGTGCCAGCAGCGACAGGGGGCCAACCTACGAGCAGTACTTC
TRBJ2-7 NA TRBV18 many CASSWDDGSYEQYF TGTGCCAGCTCATGGGACGACGGATCCTACGAGCAGTACTTC
TRBJ2-5 NA TRBV4-3 many CASSQDFTSGSETQYF TGCGCCAGCAGCCAAGATTTTACCTCGGGGTCGGAGACCCAGTACTTC
TRBJ2-7 NA TRBV11-2 many CASSLGSDTYEQYF TGTGCCAGCAGCTTAGGCAGCGATACCTACGAGCAGTACTTC
TRBJ1-6 NA TRBV5-1 many CASSSDRLNSPLHF TGCGCCAGCAGCTCTGACAGGCTTAATTCACCCCTCCACTTT
TRBJ2-7 NA TRBV25-1 many CASSRDSVIYEQYF TGTGCCAGCAGCAGGGATTCTGTTATCTACGAGCAGTACTTC
TRBJ2-2 TRBD2 TRBV12-3/TRBV12-4 many CASSPPGLAGSGELFF TGTGCCAGCAGTCCCCCGGGACTAGCGGGATCCGGGGAGCTGTTTTTT
TRBJ2-7 NA TRBV12-5 many CASGLSPKSYEQYF TGTGCTAGTGGTTTGTCTCCCAAGTCCTACGAGCAGTACTTC
TRBJ1-2 NA TRBV12-3/TRBV12-4 once CASSFRDSANYGYTF TGTGCCAGCAGTTTCCGGGACTCCGCTAACTATGGCTACACCTTC
TRBJ1-2 TRBD1 TRBV18 many CASSPARTGGNYGYTF TGTGCCAGCTCACCAGCCAGGACAGGGGGCAACTATGGCTACACCTTC
TRBJ1-5 TRBD1 TRBV6-1 many CASSEFNSGTGVNQPQHF TGTGCCAGCAGTGAATTTAATTCCGGGACAGGTGTCAATCAGCCCCAGCATTTT
TRBJ1-2 TRBD1 TRBV12-3/TRBV12-4 few CASSWGGGEFGYTF TGTGCCAGCAGTTGGGGAGGGGGCGAGTTTGGCTACACCTTC
TRBJ2-5 TRBD1 TRBV12-3/TRBV12-4 NA CASSFEGAYQETQYF TGTGCCAGCAGTTTTGAGGGGGCGTACCAAGAGACCCAGTACTTC
TRBJ1-2 NA TRBV11-2 many CASSLDLTGDYGYTF TGTGCCAGCAGCTTAGATCTAACGGGGGACTATGGCTACACCTTC
TRBJ2-7 NA TRBV29-1 many CSVTPFGGFHEQYF TGCAGCGTTACCCCGTTTGGGGGGTTCCACGAGCAGTACTTC
TRBJ2-4 NA TRBV7-2 many CASSPAGVVKNIKYF TGTGCCAGCAGTCCAGCAGGGGTCGTCAAAAACATTAAGTACTTC
TRBJ1-2 TRBD1 TRBV29-1 many CSVLGGDGYTF TGCAGCGTTTTAGGGGGCGATGGCTACACCTTC
TRBJ1-1 NA TRBV3-1 NA CASSQARTNTEAFF TGTGCCAGCAGCCAAGCACGGACGAACACTGAAGCTTTCTTT
TRBJ1-1 NA TRBV6-2/TRBV6-3 many CASTTTGGLEAFF TGTGCCAGCACTACTACGGGAGGATTAGAAGCTTTCTTT
TRBJ2-7 NA TRBV4-3 many CASSQEEESEQYF TGCGCCAGCAGCCAAGAAGAAGAATCCGAGCAGTACTTC
TRBJ1-1 NA TRBV7-9 NA CASSPNREYTEAFF TGTGCCAGCAGCCCGAATCGGGAGTACACTGAAGCTTTCTTT
TRBJ1-5 TRBD1 TRBV2 few CASSQGAFGNQPQHF TGTGCCAGCAGTCAGGGGGCTTTTGGCAATCAGCCCCAGCATTTT
TRBJ2-5 TRBD1 TRBV29-1 NA CSAGTGGMETQYF TGCAGCGCCGGGACAGGGGGCATGGAGACCCAGTACTTC
TRBJ1-1 NA TRBV4-3 NA CASSQDWAGKITEAFF TGCGCCAGCAGCCAAGATTGGGCAGGGAAGATCACTGAAGCTTTCTTT
TRBJ2-5 TRBD1 TRBV12-3/TRBV12-4 NA CASSKQGAVQETQYF TGTGCCAGCAGCAAACAGGGGGCTGTACAAGAGACCCAGTACTTC
TRBJ1-1 NA TRBV19 many CASSMWAMNTEAFF TGTGCCAGTAGTATGTGGGCCATGAACACTGAAGCTTTCTTT
TRBJ2-7 NA TRBV5-1 many CASRRTVDEQYF TGCGCCAGCAGACGGACAGTTGACGAGCAGTACTTC
TRBJ1-5 NA TRBV6-2/TRBV6-3 NA CASSQSLGTSNQPQHF TGTGCCAGCAGTCAATCCCTGGGGACAAGCAATCAGCCCCAGCATTTT
TRBJ2-7 TRBD2 TRBV28 many CASSRLAGVHYEQYF TGTGCCAGCAGTCGACTAGCGGGAGTACATTACGAGCAGTACTTC
TRBJ2-7 NA TRBV20-1 many CSARGGPEVYEQYF TGCAGTGCTAGAGGGGGACCCGAGGTCTACGAGCAGTACTTC